Presented here are 14 T cell receptor beta chains from one specimen sequenced in a study of tissue T cells after allogeneic stem cell transplantation. Measured with immunoSEQ multiplex PCR; TCRdb has only the in-frame clones, and not every one. Of about 12,000 clones in the sample, less than 85% are singletons; the top ten hold about an eighth. The sample was tissue from the right colon, taken at autopsy. Receptors were obtained from a woman aged 18 to 55 with breast cancer.

Written as DNA, the CDR3 is TGTGCCATCAGCACCCCGGGACTAAGCTATGAGCAGTTCTTC. This encodes CAISTPGLSYEQFF. The chain links TRBV10-3 to TRBJ2-1; 7 nucleotides match TRBD2. Per germline, CDR1 ENHRY and CDR2 SYGVKD. The CDR3 extends over 14 amino acids. V lost 6 bases and J lost 8; bases outside the gene matches: 10.

This chain joins TRBV9 and TRBJ2-2; D remains ambiguous. V was pared by 7 bases and J by 1 base, with 8 bases between. The CDR3 is made up of 13 amino acids. Germline V gene data show CDR1 as SGDLS and CDR2 as YYNGEE. The chain's CDR3 is CASQVGNTGELFF. In DNA form, the CDR3 reads TGTGCCAGCCAAGTCGGGAACACCGGGGAGCTGTTTTTT.

The rearrangement links TRBV5-4 to TRBJ2-5, with TRBD2 matching over 8 bases. V lost 0 bases to trimming and J lost 1 base; unmatched junction nucleotides: 2. The CDR3 has 15 residues. Germline CDR1 is SGHNT and CDR2 is YYREEE (reference sequence). In DNA form, the CDR3 reads TGTGCCAGCAGCTTGGGCGGGGGGCTCCAAGAGACCCAGTACTTC. It specifies CASSLGGGLQETQYF. Combining the CDR3 with reference TRBV5-4 and TRBJ2-5 gives the whole variable domain ETGVTQSPTHLIKTRGQQVTLRCSSQSGHNTVSWYQQALGQGPQFIFQYYREEENGRGNFPPRFSGLQFPNYSSELNVNALELDDSALYLCASSLGGGLQETQYFGPGTRLLVL.

This rearrangement joins TRBV6-6 to TRBJ2-7; perhaps TRBD1 as D (7 bases). The CDR3 extends over 14 amino acids. From germline, CDR1 is MNHNY and CDR2 SVGAGI (reference sequence). V was trimmed by 6 bases and J by 7 bases, leaving 19 bases between them. The CDR3 region is CASSAGQTRGEQYF. The DNA for the CDR3 is TGTGCCAGCAGCGCGGGGCAGACCAGGGGGGAGCAGTACTTC.

DNA of the CDR3: TGTGCCAGCAGCTCCGGACAGGGGACTAACTATGGCTACACCTTC. It specifies CASSSGQGTNYGYTF. The chain has TRBV11-1 and TRBJ1-2, with 9 positions matching TRBD1. Germline CDR1 and CDR2: SGHAT and FQDESV (reference sequence). CDR3 size: 15 residues. The ends lost 4 bases at V and 0 bases at J; junction bases unmatched: 3.

This chain links TRBV21-1 with TRBJ1-5; TRBD1, the table's D call, lacks a check against the DNA. TRBV21-1 counts as a pseudogene. The CDR3 is 12 amino acids. CDR3 DNA: TGTGTCCTCGGGACAGACTATCAGCCCCAGCATTTT. Encoded protein: CVLGTDYQPQHF.

V gene TRBV9 combines with J gene TRBJ2-5, with 10 bases that match TRBD2. Losses at the gene ends were 0 bases for V and 4 bases for J; bases not matched to a gene: 9. The CDR3 contains 17 residues. The germline V gene has CDR1 SGDLS and CDR2 YYNGEE. Here the CDR3 DNA reads TGTGCCAGCAGCGTAGGATCCCTAGCGGGGGATGGAGAGACCCAGTACTTC. Amino acids: CASSVGSLAGDGETQYF. Drawing the rest from reference TRBV9 and TRBJ2-5, the complete variable domain is DSGVTQTPKHLITATGQRVTLRCSPRSGDLSVYWYQQSLDQGLQFLIQYYNGEERAKGNILERFSAQQFPDLHSELNLSSLELGDSALYFCASSVGSLAGDGETQYFGPGTRLLVL.

The rearrangement uses TRBV11-2 and TRBJ1-6, with D possibly matching TRBD1 (5 bases). Germline CDR1 is SGHAT and CDR2 is FQNNGV. The CDR3 totals 13 residues. The V gene lost 8 bases and the J gene lost 10 bases, with 15 bases spanning the gap. Written as DNA, the CDR3 is TGTGCCAGCCGCGGGGGGGGTTTATCACCCCTCCACTTT. Translated, it gives CASRGGGLSPLHF. The full variable domain, rest sourced from reference TRBV11-2 and TRBJ1-6, is EAGVAQSPRYKIIEKRQSVAFWCNPISGHATLYWYQQILGQGPKLLIQFQNNGVVDDSQLPKDRFSAERLKGVDSTLKIQPAKLEDSAVYLCASRGGGLSPLHFGNGTRLTVT.

The CDR3 coding sequence is TGTGCCAGCAGCCATGGACGGAGAAATGAAAAACTGTTTTTT. Protein: CASSHGRRNEKLFF. The gene calls are TRBV7-2 and TRBJ1-4; D is unresolved. The CDR3 is 14 amino acids. The germline V gene encodes CDR1 SGHTA and CDR2 FQGNSA. V shed 5 bases and J shed 5 bases, with 12 bases lying between them.

Regarding this clone: Other DNA sequences in the same sample also yield this CDR3. V and J are TRBV5-5 and TRBJ1-1; D possibly corresponds to TRBD1 (6 bases). CDR1 is SGHKS and CDR2 is YYEKEE in the germline V gene (reference sequence). The V and J ends lost 1 base and 1 base respectively, with 8 bases between them. CDR3 length: 14 residues. As DNA, the CDR3 is TGTGCCAGCAGCTTGCCAGGGGCGAACACTGAAGCTTTCTTT. Amino acids: CASSLPGANTEAFF.

This rearrangement joins TRBV5-8 to TRBJ1-1; D remains ambiguous. The germline V and J ends were trimmed by 4 bases and 0 bases, with 13 bases remaining between them. CDR3 length: 15 residues. Germline V gene sequence: CDR1 SGHTS, CDR2 YDEGEE. The CDR3 here is CASSPDQDVNTEAFF. The DNA of the CDR3 is TGTGCCAGCAGCCCGGATCAGGACGTGAACACTGAAGCTTTCTTT. The full variable domain, rest sourced from reference TRBV5-8 and TRBJ1-1, is EAGVTQSPTHLIKTRGQQATLRCSPISGHTSVYWYQQALGLGLQFLLWYDEGEERNRGNFPPRFSGRQFPNYSSELNVNALELEDSALYLCASSPDQDVNTEAFFGQGTRLTVV.

The chain uses TRBV4-2 and TRBJ2-1; TRBD2 aligns across 9 bases. V dropped 4 bases and J dropped 12; count of bases not matched to a gene: 13. Germline V gives CDR1 LGHNA, CDR2 YNFKEQ. This CDR3 is built from 15 residues. The CDR3, as DNA: TGTGCCAGCAGCCCGGGGACTAGCCAGGGAGTAGGGCAGTTCTTC. Its translation: CASSPGTSQGVGQFF.

The chain couples TRBV30 to TRBJ1-1; D remains unclear. Per the germline V gene, CDR1 is GTSNPN and CDR2 is SVGIG (reference sequence). V dropped 7 bases and J dropped 1 base, with 7 bases sitting between them. The CDR3 extends over 11 amino acids. The CDR3 DNA is TGTGCCTACGAAAGGAACACTGAAGCTTTCTTT. It yields the protein CAYERNTEAFF.

The chain couples TRBV4-1 to TRBJ1-6, with 7 bases fitting TRBD1. Trimming at V came to 8 bases and at J to 10 bases, leaving 17 bases not matched to a gene. The CDR3 extends over 16 amino acids. Germline CDR1 MGHRA, CDR2 YSYEKL. The CDR3: CASPQGPDRVESPLHF. For the CDR3, the DNA is TGCGCCAGCCCCCAAGGGCCTGACAGGGTCGAATCACCCCTCCACTTT.